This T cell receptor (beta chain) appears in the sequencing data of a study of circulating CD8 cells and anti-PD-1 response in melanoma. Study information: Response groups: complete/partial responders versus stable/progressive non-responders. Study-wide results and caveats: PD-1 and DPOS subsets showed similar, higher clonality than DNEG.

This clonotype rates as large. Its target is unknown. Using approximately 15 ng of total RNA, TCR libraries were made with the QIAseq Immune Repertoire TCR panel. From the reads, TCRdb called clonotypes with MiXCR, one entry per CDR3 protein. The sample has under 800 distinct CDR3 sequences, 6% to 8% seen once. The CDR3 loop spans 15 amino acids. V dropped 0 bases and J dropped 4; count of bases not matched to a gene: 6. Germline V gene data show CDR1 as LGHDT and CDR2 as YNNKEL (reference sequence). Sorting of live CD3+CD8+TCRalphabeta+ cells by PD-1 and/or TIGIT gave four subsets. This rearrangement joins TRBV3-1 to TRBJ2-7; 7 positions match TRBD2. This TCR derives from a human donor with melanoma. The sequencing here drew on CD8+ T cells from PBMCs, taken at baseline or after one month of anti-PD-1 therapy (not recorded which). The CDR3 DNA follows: TGTGCCAGCAGCCAAGAAGGGACTATAGGATACGAGCAGTACTTC. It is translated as CASSQEGTIGYEQYF.